Each of the 12 T cell receptor beta chains below was sequenced from the same sample in a study of cytotoxic CD8 clonotypes in ibrutinib-treated CLL. Produced via immunoSEQ multiplex PCR; TCRdb's table is partial and in-frame only. The profile covers fewer than 400,000 clones, with about 64% appearing a single time and roughly 6.3% taken by the ten largest. Sequences were derived from PBMCs, sampled after 36 months of ibrutinib treatment. The receptor set was obtained from a human donor with chronic lymphocytic leukemia.

The chain has TRBV7-2 and TRBJ1-6; D might be TRBD1 (5 bases). The V gene's germline CDR1 is SGHTA and CDR2 FQGNSA. This CDR3 region has 15 residues. The V end was cut by 1 base, the J end by 7 bases, with 11 bases between. CDR3 loop: CASSLVGSGNSPLHF. CDR3 in DNA: TGTGCCAGCAGCTTAGTAGGGTCAGGGAATTCACCCCTCCACTTT.

This rearrangement joins TRBV7-8 to TRBJ2-1; a possible D gene is TRBD2 (5 bases). Per the germline V gene, CDR1 is SGHVS and CDR2 is FQNEAQ. V was cut by 6 bases and J by 0 bases, with 12 bases left in between. The CDR3 runs to 15 residues. For the CDR3, the DNA is TGTGCCAGCAGGCGTCGGAGGAGCTCCTACAATGAGCAGTTCTTC. Its translation: CASRRRRSSYNEQFF.

CDR3 bases: TGCAGCGTTGCGGGACCCCTCGGGAATGGCTACACCTTC. Its translation: CSVAGPLGNGYTF. The chain has TRBV29-1 and TRBJ1-2; tentatively, D is TRBD1 (5 bases). The V gene lost 4 bases and the J gene lost 6 bases, with 15 bases spanning the gap. This CDR3 is built from 13 residues. In germline, CDR1 is SQVTM, CDR2 ANQGSEA.

The V and J genes are TRBV7-9 and TRBJ2-3; D remains unclear. This CDR3 region has 14 residues. With 3 bases removed from V and 2 bases from J, the gap between germline ends came to 9 bases. The V gene's germline CDR1 is SEHNR and CDR2 FQNEAQ (reference sequence). CDR3: CASSFRGATDTQYF. The DNA of the CDR3 is TGTGCCAGCAGCTTCCGAGGAGCCACAGATACGCAGTATTTT.

The V call is TRBV10-3, the J call TRBJ2-2, with 12 bases aligning to TRBD2. V trimming: 2 bases; J trimming: 5 bases; junction bases outside the gene matches: 12. The CDR3 runs to 19 residues. The germline gives CDR1 ENHRY, CDR2 SYGVKD. The CDR3 here is CAISEPETSGGPRTGELFF. DNA of the CDR3: TGTGCCATCAGTGAGCCCGAGACTAGCGGGGGCCCGAGAACCGGGGAGCTGTTTTTT.

In this sample, this clone turned up a few times. This chain joins TRBV27 and TRBJ2-7, with unresolved D. The germline CDR1 and CDR2 sequences are MNHEY and SMNVEV (reference sequence). Trimming removed 5 bases from V and 4 bases from J, with 9 bases in between. This CDR3 comprises 12 residues. CDR3 DNA sequence: TGTGCCAGCAGTGGAAAAGGGTACGAGCAGTACTTC. It translates to CASSGKGYEQYF.

DNA for the CDR3: TGTGCCAGCAGCTCCCCGGGCCGACAGGGGAGCTACACCTTC. Amino acid sequence: CASSSPGRQGSYTF. The chain uses TRBV7-2 and TRBJ1-2; 8 bases map to TRBD1. Germline V gene data show CDR1 as SGHTA and CDR2 as FQGNSA. This CDR3 comprises 14 residues. V lost 4 bases to trimming and J lost 9 bases; unmatched junction nucleotides: 10.

This rearrangement joins TRBV18 to TRBJ2-7; TRBD1 aligns across 7 bases. The junction had 11 bases not matched to a gene; V was cut back by 6 bases and J by 0 bases. CDR1 and CDR2 (germline): KGHSH, LQKENI. This CDR3 contains 16 residues. CDR3 sequence reads: CASSRRQGVSSYEQYF. The CDR3, as DNA: TGTGCCAGCTCTCGTCGACAGGGTGTTAGCTCCTACGAGCAGTACTTC.

The chain links TRBV6-5 to TRBJ1-2; unclear D gene. V was shortened by 10 bases and J by 0 bases, with 18 bases between the two germline ends. In germline, CDR1 is MNHEY, CDR2 SVGAGI. The CDR3 has 15 amino acids. The CDR3 sequence: CATQGWERANYGYTF. The CDR3 coding sequence is TGTGCCACCCAAGGGTGGGAGAGGGCTAACTATGGCTACACCTTC.

The rearrangement uses TRBV5-1 and TRBJ1-2; no clear D. The CDR3 covers 13 residues. V was cut by 4 bases and J by 7 bases, with 14 bases left in between. Per the germline V gene, CDR1 is SGHRS and CDR2 is YFSETQ. The DNA of the CDR3 is TGCGCCAGCAGCCCCTCGTGGACGGGTGGCTACACCTTC. Amino acids: CASSPSWTGGYTF.

This chain joins TRBV19 and TRBJ1-1; 9 bases are a match to TRBD1. The CDR3 runs 16 residues. Trimming at V came to 6 bases and at J to 6 bases, leaving 14 bases not matched to a gene. Per germline, CDR1 LNHDA and CDR2 SQIVND (reference sequence). The CDR3 loop reads CASSLYWDREFPEAFF. The CDR3 nucleotides read TGTGCCAGTAGCCTGTACTGGGACAGGGAGTTTCCTGAAGCTTTCTTT.

This clone was seen a few times. V and J are TRBV7-2 and TRBJ2-7, with TRBD1 matching over 7 bases. The germline V gene encodes CDR1 SGHTA and CDR2 FQGNSA. CDR3 length equals 13 residues. V dropped 6 bases and J dropped 2; count of bases not matched to a gene: 4. The CDR3 reads CASSRDRAYEQYF. DNA of the CDR3: TGTGCCAGCAGTCGAGACAGGGCCTACGAGCAGTACTTC. The entire variable domain, with the rest obtained from reference TRBV7-2 and TRBJ2-7, is as follows: GAGVSQSPSNKVTEKGKDVELRCDPISGHTALYWYRQSLGQGLEFLIYFQGNSAPDKSGLPSDRFSAERTGGSVSTLTIQRTQQEDSAVYLCASSRDRAYEQYFGPGTRLTVT.